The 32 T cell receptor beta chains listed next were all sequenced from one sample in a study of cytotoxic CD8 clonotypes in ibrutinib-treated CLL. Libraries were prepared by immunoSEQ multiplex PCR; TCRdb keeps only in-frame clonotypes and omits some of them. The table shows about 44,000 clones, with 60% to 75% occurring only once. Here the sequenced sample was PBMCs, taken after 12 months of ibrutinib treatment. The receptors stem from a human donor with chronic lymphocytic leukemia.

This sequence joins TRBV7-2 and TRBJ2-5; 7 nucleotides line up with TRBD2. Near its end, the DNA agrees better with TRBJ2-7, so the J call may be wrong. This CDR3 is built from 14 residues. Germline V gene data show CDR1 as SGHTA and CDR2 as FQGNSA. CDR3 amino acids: CASSPTSFTYEQYF. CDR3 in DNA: TGTGCCAGCAGCCCGACTAGCTTTACCTACGAGCAGTACTTC.

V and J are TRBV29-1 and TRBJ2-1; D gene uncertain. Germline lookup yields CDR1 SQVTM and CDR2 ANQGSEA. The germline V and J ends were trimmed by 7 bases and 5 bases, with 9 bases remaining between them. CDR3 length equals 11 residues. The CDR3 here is CSGNSNNEQFF. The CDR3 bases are TGCAGCGGGAACAGTAACAATGAGCAGTTCTTC.

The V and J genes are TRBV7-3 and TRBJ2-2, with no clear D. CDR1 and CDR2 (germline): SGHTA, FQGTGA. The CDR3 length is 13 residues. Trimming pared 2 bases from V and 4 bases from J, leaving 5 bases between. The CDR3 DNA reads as TGTGCCAGCAGCTTAGACGGCACCGGGGAGCTGTTTTTT. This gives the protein CASSLDGTGELFF.

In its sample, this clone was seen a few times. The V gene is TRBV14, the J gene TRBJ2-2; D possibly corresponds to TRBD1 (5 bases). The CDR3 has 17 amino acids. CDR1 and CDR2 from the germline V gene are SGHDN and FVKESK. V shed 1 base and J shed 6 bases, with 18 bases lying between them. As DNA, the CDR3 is TGTGCCAGCAGCCAAGGGGGTTTAGGGGCCTTGTCCGGGGAGCTGTTTTTT. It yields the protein CASSQGGLGALSGELFF.

Here the CDR3 reads CASSLASGSSHEQYF. The CDR3, as DNA: TGTGCCAGCAGCTTAGCAAGCGGGAGTTCCCACGAGCAGTACTTC. The chain uses TRBV7-2 and TRBJ2-7, with 8 bases aligning to TRBD2. The CDR3 has 15 amino acids. V dropped 0 bases and J dropped 5; count of bases not matched to a gene: 6. Germline values: CDR1 SGHTA, CDR2 FQGNSA.

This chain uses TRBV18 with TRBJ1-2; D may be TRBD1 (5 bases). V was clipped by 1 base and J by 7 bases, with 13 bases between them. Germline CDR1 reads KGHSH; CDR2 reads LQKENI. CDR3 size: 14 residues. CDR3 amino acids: CASSPQSGLGGYTF. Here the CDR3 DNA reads TGTGCCAGCTCACCACAATCGGGGCTTGGTGGCTACACCTTC.

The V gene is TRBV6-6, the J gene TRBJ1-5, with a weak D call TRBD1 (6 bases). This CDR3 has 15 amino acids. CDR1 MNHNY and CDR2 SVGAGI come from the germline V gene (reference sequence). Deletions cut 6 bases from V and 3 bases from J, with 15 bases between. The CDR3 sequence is CASRTQQGDNQPQHF. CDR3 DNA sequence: TGTGCCAGCAGAACCCAACAGGGCGACAATCAGCCCCAGCATTTT.

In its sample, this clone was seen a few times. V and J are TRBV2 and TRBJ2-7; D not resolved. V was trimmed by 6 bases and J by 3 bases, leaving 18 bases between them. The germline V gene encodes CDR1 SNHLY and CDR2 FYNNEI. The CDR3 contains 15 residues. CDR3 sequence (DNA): TGTGCCAGCAGCCTTGGGCAGGACCCACGCTACGAGCAGTACTTC. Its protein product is CASSLGQDPRYEQYF.

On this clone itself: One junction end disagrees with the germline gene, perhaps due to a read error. The CDR3 nucleotides read TGTGCCAGCAGTCCGGACACAGAAGCTTTCTTT. Translation gives CASSPDTEAFF. This chain links TRBV27 with TRBJ1-1; tentatively, D is TRBD1 (5 bases). The germline V gene has CDR1 MNHEY and CDR2 SMNVEV (reference sequence). CDR3 length: 11 amino acids.

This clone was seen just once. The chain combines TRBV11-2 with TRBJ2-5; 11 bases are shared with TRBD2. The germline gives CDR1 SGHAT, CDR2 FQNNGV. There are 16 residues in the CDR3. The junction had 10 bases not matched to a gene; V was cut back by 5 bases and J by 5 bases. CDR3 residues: CASSRRGSGREETQYF. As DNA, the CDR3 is TGTGCCAGCAGCCGGAGGGGTAGCGGGAGGGAGGAGACCCAGTACTTC.

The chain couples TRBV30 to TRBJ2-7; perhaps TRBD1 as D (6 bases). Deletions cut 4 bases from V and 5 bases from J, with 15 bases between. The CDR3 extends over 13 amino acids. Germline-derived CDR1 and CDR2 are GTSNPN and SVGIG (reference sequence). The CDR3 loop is CAWISPRGNEQYF. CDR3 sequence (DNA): TGTGCCTGGATTTCCCCTAGGGGGAACGAGCAGTACTTC.

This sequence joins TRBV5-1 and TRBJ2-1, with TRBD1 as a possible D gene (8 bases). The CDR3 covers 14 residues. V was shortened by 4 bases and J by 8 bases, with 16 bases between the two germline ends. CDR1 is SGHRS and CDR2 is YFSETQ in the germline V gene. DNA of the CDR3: TGCGCCAGCAGCGGAAGGACAGGGAGGGATGAGCAGTTCTTC. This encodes CASSGRTGRDEQFF.

This chain's CDR3 is CASSFLGGRDNEQFF. CDR3 DNA sequence: TGTGCCAGCAGCTTCCTGGGCGGACGAGACAATGAGCAGTTCTTC. The chain links TRBV7-3 to TRBJ2-1, with D uncertain. V dropped 3 bases and J dropped 5 bases, with 14 bases sitting between them. The CDR3 extends over 15 amino acids. CDR1 and CDR2 from the germline V gene are SGHTA and FQGTGA.

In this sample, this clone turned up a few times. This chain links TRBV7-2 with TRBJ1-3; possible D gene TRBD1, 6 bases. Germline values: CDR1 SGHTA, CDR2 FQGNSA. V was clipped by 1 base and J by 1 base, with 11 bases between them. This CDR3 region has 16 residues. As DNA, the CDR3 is TGTGCCAGCAGCTTAGTTGAGACAGGTTCTGGAAACACCATATATTTT. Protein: CASSLVETGSGNTIYF.

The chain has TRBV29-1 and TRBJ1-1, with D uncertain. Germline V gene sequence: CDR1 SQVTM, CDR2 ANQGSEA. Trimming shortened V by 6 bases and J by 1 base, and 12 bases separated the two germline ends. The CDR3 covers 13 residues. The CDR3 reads CSVRALTNTEAFF. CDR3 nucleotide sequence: TGCAGCGTAAGGGCCCTAACGAACACTGAAGCTTTCTTT.

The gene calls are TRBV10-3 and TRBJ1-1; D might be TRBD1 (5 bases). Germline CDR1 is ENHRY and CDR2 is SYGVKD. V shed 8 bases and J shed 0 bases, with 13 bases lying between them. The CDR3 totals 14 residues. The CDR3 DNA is TGTGCCATCCGGATGGGGGAAATGAACACTGAAGCTTTCTTT. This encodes CAIRMGEMNTEAFF.

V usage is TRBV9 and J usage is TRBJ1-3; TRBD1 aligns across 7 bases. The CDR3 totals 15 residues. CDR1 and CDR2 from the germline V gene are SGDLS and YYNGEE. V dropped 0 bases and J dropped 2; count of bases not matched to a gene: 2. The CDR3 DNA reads TGTGCCAGCAGCGTAGGACAGGGTGCTGGAAACACCATATATTTT. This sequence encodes CASSVGQGAGNTIYF.

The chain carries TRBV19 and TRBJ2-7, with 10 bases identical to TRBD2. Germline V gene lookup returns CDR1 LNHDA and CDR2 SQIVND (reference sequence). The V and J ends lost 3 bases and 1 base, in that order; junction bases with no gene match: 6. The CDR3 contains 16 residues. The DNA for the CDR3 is TGTGCCAGTAGTATCCAAACTAGCGGGAAGTCCTACGAGCAGTACTTC. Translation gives CASSIQTSGKSYEQYF.

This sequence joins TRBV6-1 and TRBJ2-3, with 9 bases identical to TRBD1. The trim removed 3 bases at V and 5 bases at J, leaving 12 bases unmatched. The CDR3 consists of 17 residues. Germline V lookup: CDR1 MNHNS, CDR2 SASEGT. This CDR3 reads CASSEEGQGTFGDTQYF. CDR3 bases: TGTGCCAGCAGTGAGGAAGGACAGGGGACCTTCGGAGATACGCAGTATTTT.

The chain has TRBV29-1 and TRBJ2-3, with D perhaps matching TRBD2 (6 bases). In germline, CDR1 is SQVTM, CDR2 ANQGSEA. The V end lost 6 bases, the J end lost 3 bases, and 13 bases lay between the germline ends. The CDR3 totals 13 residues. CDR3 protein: CSVTSGRTDTQYF. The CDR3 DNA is TGCAGCGTCACCTCCGGGAGAACAGATACGCAGTATTTT.

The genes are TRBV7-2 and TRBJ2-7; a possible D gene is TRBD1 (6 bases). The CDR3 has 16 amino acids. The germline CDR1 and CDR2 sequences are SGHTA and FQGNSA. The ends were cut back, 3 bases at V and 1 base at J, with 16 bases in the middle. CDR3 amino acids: CASSLVSGDTSYEQYF. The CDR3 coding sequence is TGTGCCAGCAGCTTGGTTTCCGGGGACACTTCCTACGAGCAGTACTTC.

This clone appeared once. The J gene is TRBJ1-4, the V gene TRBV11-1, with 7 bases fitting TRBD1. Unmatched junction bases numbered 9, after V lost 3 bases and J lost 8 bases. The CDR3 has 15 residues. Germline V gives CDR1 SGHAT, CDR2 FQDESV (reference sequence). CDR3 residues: CASSFVGQVPEKLFF. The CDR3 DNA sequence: TGTGCCAGCAGCTTTGTCGGACAGGTCCCCGAAAAACTGTTTTTT.

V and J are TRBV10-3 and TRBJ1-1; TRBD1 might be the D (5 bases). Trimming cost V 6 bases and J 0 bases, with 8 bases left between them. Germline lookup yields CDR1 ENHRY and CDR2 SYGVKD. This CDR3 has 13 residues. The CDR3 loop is CAIRQGLNTEAFF. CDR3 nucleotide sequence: TGTGCCATCAGGCAGGGACTGAACACTGAAGCTTTCTTT.

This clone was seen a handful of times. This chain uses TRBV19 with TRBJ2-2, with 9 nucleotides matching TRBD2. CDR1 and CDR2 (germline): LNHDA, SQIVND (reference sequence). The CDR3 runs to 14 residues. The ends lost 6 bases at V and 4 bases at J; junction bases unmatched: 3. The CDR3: CASSAGGPTGELFF. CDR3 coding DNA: TGTGCCAGTAGCGCGGGAGGGCCCACCGGGGAGCTGTTTTTT. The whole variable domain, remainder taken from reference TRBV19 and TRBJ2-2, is DGGITQSPKYLFRKEGQNVTLSCEQNLNHDAMYWYRQDPGQGLRLIYYSQIVNDFQKGDIAEGYSVSREKKESFPLTVTSAQKNPTAFYLCASSAGGPTGELFFGEGSRLTVL.

The CDR3 loop is CASSDTGSSTDTQYF. The DNA for the CDR3 is TGTGCCAGCAGTGATACGGGTTCTAGCACAGATACGCAGTATTTT. The genes are TRBV6-4 and TRBJ2-3; D is undetermined. Between the trimmed V and J ends, which lost 3 bases and 0 bases, there was a span of 10 bases. The germline CDR1 and CDR2 sequences are MRHNA and SNTAGT. The CDR3 contains 15 residues.

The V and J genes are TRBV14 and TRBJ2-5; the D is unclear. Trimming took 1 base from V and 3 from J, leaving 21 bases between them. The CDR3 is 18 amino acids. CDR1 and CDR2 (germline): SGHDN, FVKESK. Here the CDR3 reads CASSQGYRKAAGKETQYF. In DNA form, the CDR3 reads TGTGCCAGCAGCCAAGGATACCGGAAGGCAGCTGGAAAAGAGACCCAGTACTTC. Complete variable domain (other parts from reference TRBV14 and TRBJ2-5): EAGVTQFPSHSVIEKGQTVTLRCDPISGHDNLYWYRRVMGKEIKFLLHFVKESKQDESGMPNNRFLAERTGGTYSTLKVQPAELEDSGVYFCASSQGYRKAAGKETQYFGPGTRLLVL.

The chain's CDR3 is CASSPLVGNTEAFF. In nucleotides, the CDR3 is TGTGCCAGCAGCCCATTGGTGGGAAACACTGAAGCTTTCTTT. This chain uses TRBV9 with TRBJ1-1; D is ambiguous. CDR3 length: 14 amino acids. From germline, CDR1 is SGDLS and CDR2 YYNGEE. The V gene lost 4 bases and the J gene lost 2 bases, with 12 bases spanning the gap.

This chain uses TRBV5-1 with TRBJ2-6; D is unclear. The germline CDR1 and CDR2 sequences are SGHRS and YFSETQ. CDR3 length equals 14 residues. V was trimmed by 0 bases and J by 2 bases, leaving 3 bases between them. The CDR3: CASSLGTGANVLTF. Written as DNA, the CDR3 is TGCGCCAGCAGCTTGGGAACTGGGGCCAACGTCCTGACTTTC.

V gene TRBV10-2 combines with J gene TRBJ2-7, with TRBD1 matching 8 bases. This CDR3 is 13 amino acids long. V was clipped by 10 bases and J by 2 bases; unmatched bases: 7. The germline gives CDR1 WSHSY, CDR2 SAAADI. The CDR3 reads CATQGAPAYEQYF. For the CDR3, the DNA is TGCGCCACGCAGGGGGCCCCCGCCTACGAGCAGTACTTC.

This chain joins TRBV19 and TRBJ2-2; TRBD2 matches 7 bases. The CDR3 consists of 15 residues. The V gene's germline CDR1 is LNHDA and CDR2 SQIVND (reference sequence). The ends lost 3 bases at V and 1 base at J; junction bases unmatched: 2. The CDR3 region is CASSIASGNTGELFF. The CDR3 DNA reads TGTGCCAGTAGTATCGCTAGCGGGAACACCGGGGAGCTGTTTTTT.

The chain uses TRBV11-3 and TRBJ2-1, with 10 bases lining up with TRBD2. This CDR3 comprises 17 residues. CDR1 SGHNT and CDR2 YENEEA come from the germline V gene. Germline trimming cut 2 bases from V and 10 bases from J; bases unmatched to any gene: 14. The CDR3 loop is CASSLNSSGRVPKEQFF. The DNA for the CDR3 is TGTGCCAGCAGCTTAAACTCAAGCGGGAGGGTCCCGAAGGAGCAGTTCTTC.

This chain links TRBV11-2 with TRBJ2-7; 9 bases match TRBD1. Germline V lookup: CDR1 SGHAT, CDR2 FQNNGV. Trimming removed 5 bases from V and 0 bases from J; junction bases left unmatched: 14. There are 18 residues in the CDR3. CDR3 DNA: TGTGCCAGCAGCCCGATAAGGCGACAGGGGGGGAGCTCCTACGAGCAGTACTTC. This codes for CASSPIRRQGGSSYEQYF.